This record concerns one TCR beta chain sequence. The sample holds a few counts of this clonotype. Its antigen is currently not known. No base quality values were provided; no much bigger clone lies one nucleotide off. These data are taken from a study of blood T cells in healthy people across ages (dated by TCRdb to the mid-2010s). Notes on the research overall: Template switching captured roughly one uniquely barcoded TCR beta cDNA molecule per two T cells in model experiments. Donors of different ages were randomly distributed across sequencing lanes to avoid experimental bias. Four age groups were formed from the donors: young (average approximately 16 years), middle-aged (around 41), aged (around 68) and long-lived (less than 85). Using deep sequencing normalized with unique cDNA molecular identifiers, the study measured how TCR beta repertoire diversity changes with age. Using the same blood draw, the study looked at two additional independent replicas of 1 million unique cDNA reads for two donors, one aged 18 to 29 and the other aged 80 or older.

Library method: 5' RACE. Instrument on record: Illumina HiSeq 2500. The second PCR ran for about 6 to 12 cycles and used a J-beta primer mix along with a sample-barcoded 5' primer. A unique molecular identifier was introduced onto each TCR beta cDNA molecule by a template-switch 5' adaptor carrying 12 random nucleotides. Each sample yielded at least 2.5 million CDR3-containing paired-end reads. All of the RNA was converted into first-strand cDNA using the Mint cDNA synthesis kit, with a TRBC-specific oligonucleotide serving as the primer. All cDNA was treated with uracil-DNA glycosylase and then went through a first 18-cycle PCR with the universal primers M1SS and BC2_uni_R. The study's processing was this. For normalization, 1 million high-quality reads, each with a distinct molecular identifier, were randomly selected from each sample. Reads with shared molecular identifiers were discarded instead of being binned into consensus sequences. MiTCR, run with a Q25 quality threshold and the strictest error-elimination algorithm, handled CDR3 identification, clonotype clustering and error correction. A nonparametric unseen species model with Euler transformation was used to estimate lower-bound total TCR beta diversity. TCRdb handled the public reads itself, with Q25 trimming in fastp and clone calling in MiXCR, and kept productive beta chains. Each CDR3 protein gets just one entry, which takes the most common genes and DNA from the rows behind it. The V and J calls here are based on TCRdb, not the publication. The sample table contains about 1.4 million distinct CDR3 sequences; only one count was recorded for approximately 59% of them. The top ten constitute 5% to 7% of the sample.

The donors were about 40 Caucasian individuals from Russia, aged roughly 6 to 95 years, who were systemically healthy. Each donor gave approximately 9.3 milliliters of peripheral blood, collected into EDTA-treated Vacutainer tubes. Ficoll-Paque density-gradient centrifugation was used to isolate PBMCs, with at least 6 million obtained per sample. Total RNA, at least 5 micrograms per sample, was extracted from PBMCs with Trizol reagent. The percentages of naive CD45RAhigh/CD27high T cells were determined by flow cytometry on a PBMC aliquot from every donor. Trimming leaves V shorter by 5 bases and J shorter by 4 bases, with the junction holding 12 bases beyond the gene matches. CDR1 and CDR2 (SEHNR, FQNEAQ) derive from the germline V gene (reference sequence). From its cysteine to its phenylalanine, the CDR3 spans 16 amino acids. Left in the record is the CDR3 DNA by itself, 48 bases read in frame from the first base.

On the study overall, not on this receptor specifically: Estimates of total diversity from one million sequenced T cells were regarded as lower bounds and underestimates. A strong correlation was found between observed TCR beta diversity and the percentage of naive T cells measured by flow cytometry. Because the CMV infection status of the donors was unknown, age-related changes in expanded clonotypes may potentially have been confounded. As age increased, observed TCR beta diversity per million T cells dropped in a roughly linear way, and a significant reduction was already evident by age 40. The long-lived group showed more naive CD4+ T cells, fewer expanded clones and increased TCR diversity than the aged group, suggesting age selection. Because profiling used bulk unsorted PBMCs, naive and antigen-experienced compartments could not be compared conclusively.

Sequencing was carried out using blood. The receptor comes from a young man in good health. The rearranged chain carries TRBV7-9 and TRBJ2-7; 9 middle bases align to TRBD1. In nucleotide form, the sequence is TGTGCCAGCAGCCCAAACCCGGGACAGGGAACTTACGAGCAGTACTTC. It translates to CASSPNPGQGTYEQYF.